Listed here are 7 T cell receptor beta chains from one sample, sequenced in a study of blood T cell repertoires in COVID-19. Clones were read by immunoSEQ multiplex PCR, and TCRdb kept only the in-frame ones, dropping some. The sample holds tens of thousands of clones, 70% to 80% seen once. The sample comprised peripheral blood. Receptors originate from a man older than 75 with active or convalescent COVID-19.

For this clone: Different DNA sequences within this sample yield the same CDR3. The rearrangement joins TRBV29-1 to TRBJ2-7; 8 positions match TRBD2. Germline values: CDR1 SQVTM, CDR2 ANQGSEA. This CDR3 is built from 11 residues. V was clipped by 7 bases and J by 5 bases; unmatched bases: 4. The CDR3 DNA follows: TGCAGCGGCGGACTAGCTCACGAGCAGTACTTC. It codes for CSGGLAHEQYF.

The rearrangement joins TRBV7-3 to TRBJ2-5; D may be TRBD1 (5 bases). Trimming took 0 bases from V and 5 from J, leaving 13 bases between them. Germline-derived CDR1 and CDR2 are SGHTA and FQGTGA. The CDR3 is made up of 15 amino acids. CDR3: CASSLTAQGRETQYF. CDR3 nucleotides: TGTGCCAGCAGCTTAACGGCCCAGGGAAGGGAGACCCAGTACTTC.

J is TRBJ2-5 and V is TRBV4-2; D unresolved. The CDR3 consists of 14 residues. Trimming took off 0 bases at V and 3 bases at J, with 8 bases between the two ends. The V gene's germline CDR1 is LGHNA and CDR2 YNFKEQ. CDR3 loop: CASSQDSQKETQYF. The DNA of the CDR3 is TGTGCCAGCAGCCAAGACTCCCAGAAAGAGACCCAGTACTTC.

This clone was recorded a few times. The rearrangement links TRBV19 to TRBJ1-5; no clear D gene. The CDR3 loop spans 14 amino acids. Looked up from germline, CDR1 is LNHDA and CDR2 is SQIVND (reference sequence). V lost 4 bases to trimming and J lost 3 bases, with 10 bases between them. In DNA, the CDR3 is TGTGCCAGTAGTACTCCCCAGAACAATCAGCCCCAGCATTTT. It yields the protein CASSTPQNNQPQHF. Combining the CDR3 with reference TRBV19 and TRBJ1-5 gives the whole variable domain DGGITQSPKYLFRKEGQNVTLSCEQNLNHDAMYWYRQDPGQGLRLIYYSQIVNDFQKGDIAEGYSVSREKKESFPLTVTSAQKNPTAFYLCASSTPQNNQPQHFGDGTRLSIL.

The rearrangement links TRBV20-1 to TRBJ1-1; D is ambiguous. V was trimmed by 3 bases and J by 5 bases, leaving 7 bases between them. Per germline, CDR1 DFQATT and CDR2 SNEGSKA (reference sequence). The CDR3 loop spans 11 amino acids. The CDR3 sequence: CSASRRTEAFF. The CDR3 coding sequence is TGCAGTGCTAGCAGGAGGACTGAAGCTTTCTTT.

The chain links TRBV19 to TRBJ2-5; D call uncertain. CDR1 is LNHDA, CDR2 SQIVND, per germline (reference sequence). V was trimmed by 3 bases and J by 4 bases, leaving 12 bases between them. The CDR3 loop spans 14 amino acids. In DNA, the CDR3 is TGTGCCAGTAGTATTCAGCAGGCCGGAGAGACCCAGTACTTC. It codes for CASSIQQAGETQYF.

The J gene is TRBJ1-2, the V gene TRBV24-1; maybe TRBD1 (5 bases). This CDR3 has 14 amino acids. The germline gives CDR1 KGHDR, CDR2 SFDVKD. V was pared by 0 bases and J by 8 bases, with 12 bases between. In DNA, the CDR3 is TGTGCCACCAGTGATTTGCAGGGTGTGGGCGGCTACACCTTC. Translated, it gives CATSDLQGVGGYTF.